The clone carrying this T cell receptor (beta chain) has a count of ten or more. Antigen specificity is unknown. This sample is drawn from a study of identical twins. Findings and caveats of the study: Beta out-of-frame twin sharing showed a weaker excess. Alpha sequences out of frame and shared by twins had excess low generation probability.

Template switching introduced a universal primer site, and the cDNA bore unique molecular identifiers. One entry per CDR3 protein, called by TCRdb with MiXCR from the 5' RACE reads. This table holds hundreds of thousands of distinct CDR3 sequences, around 5.7% found once. This CDR3 spans 13 amino acids. The V gene end was trimmed by 5 bases and the J gene end by 0 bases; junction bases not matched to a gene: 1. Germline V gene lookup returns CDR1 SQVTM and CDR2 ANQGSEA. Material: naive T cells sorted from blood. The TCR originated in a young man in good health. The chain carries TRBV29-1 and TRBJ2-3; 8 nucleotides match TRBD1. CDR3 amino acids: CSVQGASTDTQYF. As DNA, the CDR3 is TGCAGCGTTCAGGGGGCGAGCACAGATACGCAGTATTTT.